Following are 29 T cell receptor beta chains from one sample sequenced in a study of OX40 agonist ivuxolimab in advanced cancers. Profiling relied on immunoSEQ multiplex PCR, and the TCRdb table lists in-frame clones only, not all of them. This sample has around 45,000 clones; about 90% occur once, and the top ten carry 7.8%. Sequenced material: CD4+ or CD8+ T cells sorted from blood, taken in a trial of the OX40 agonist ivuxolimab. The receptors were sampled from an adult with an advanced solid tumor such as melanoma, head and neck, liver or kidney cancer.

The CDR3 here is CASIALAGNTGELFF. As DNA, the CDR3 is TGTGCCAGCATCGCTCTAGCGGGAAACACCGGGGAGCTGTTTTTT. The chain has TRBV6-6 and TRBJ2-2; 9 bases fit TRBD2. V dropped 7 bases and J dropped 2; count of bases not matched to a gene: 5. Per germline, CDR1 MNHNY and CDR2 SVGAGI (reference sequence). The CDR3 length is 15 residues.

The chain joins TRBV5-4 to TRBJ2-1, with TRBD1 matching over 7 bases. Germline CDR1 reads SGHNT; CDR2 reads YYREEE (reference sequence). Germline trimming cut 5 bases from V and 2 bases from J; bases unmatched to any gene: 7. The CDR3 runs 15 residues. CDR3 nucleotide sequence: TGTGCCAGCAGTTTTGACAGGGCTCCCTACAATGAGCAGTTCTTC. Residues: CASSFDRAPYNEQFF.

Only one count was recorded for this clone. The chain combines TRBV28 with TRBJ1-1; 7 positions agree with TRBD1. Germline trimming cut 9 bases from V and 1 base from J; bases unmatched to any gene: 11. Germline V lookup: CDR1 MDHEN, CDR2 SYDVKM. The CDR3 covers 15 residues. This CDR3 reads CASFPPGGGNTEAFF. CDR3 DNA sequence: TGTGCCAGTTTCCCTCCAGGGGGAGGGAACACTGAAGCTTTCTTT.

The V gene is TRBV10-3, the J gene TRBJ2-7; D is possibly TRBD2 (7 bases). V was trimmed by 6 bases and J by 3 bases, leaving 15 bases between them. The CDR3 loop spans 14 amino acids. Germline V gene lookup returns CDR1 ENHRY and CDR2 SYGVKD. Here the CDR3 reads CAIRGGGGGYEQYF. CDR3 in DNA: TGTGCCATCAGGGGGGGCGGGGGCGGCTACGAGCAGTACTTC.

V is TRBV6-6 and J is TRBJ1-4; TRBD1 matches at 8 bases. Trimming at V came to 3 bases and at J to 8 bases, leaving 11 bases not matched to a gene. Germline CDR1 is MNHNY and CDR2 is SVGAGI (reference sequence). The CDR3 sequence is 16 residues long. This CDR3 is CASSYSGTGVLEKLFF. In DNA, the CDR3 is TGTGCCAGCAGTTATTCCGGGACAGGAGTCCTCGAAAAACTGTTTTTT.

The rearrangement joins TRBV14 to TRBJ2-5; D not certain. The CDR3 runs to 11 residues. Trimming removed 4 bases at V and 5 bases at J, with 5 bases between. Germline V gene lookup returns CDR1 SGHDN and CDR2 FVKESK. Here the CDR3 DNA reads TGTGCCAGCAGCCGTCGGGAGACCCAGTACTTC. This translates into CASSRRETQYF.

The rearrangement joins TRBV2 to TRBJ1-2, with 8 bases matching TRBD1. Germline lookup yields CDR1 SNHLY and CDR2 FYNNEI. Trimming took 6 bases from V and 5 from J; bases not matched to a gene: 8. This CDR3 region has 14 residues. The CDR3 DNA is TGTGCCAGCAGCCTGGACAGGGATATTTATGGCTACACCTTC. Translating it yields CASSLDRDIYGYTF.

This clone was recorded a few times. The chain couples TRBV19 to TRBJ1-2; tentatively, D is TRBD1 (5 bases). V was cut by 3 bases and J by 0 bases, with 11 bases left in between. This CDR3 spans 15 amino acids. The germline CDR1 and CDR2 sequences are LNHDA and SQIVND (reference sequence). The CDR3 nucleotides read TGTGCCAGTAGTATCTTTGTAGGGGCTAACTATGGCTACACCTTC. Protein: CASSIFVGANYGYTF.

The chain links TRBV5-4 to TRBJ1-4; D is perhaps TRBD1 (6 bases). This CDR3 comprises 16 residues. The germline V gene has CDR1 SGHNT and CDR2 YYREEE (reference sequence). The V and J ends lost 4 bases and 0 bases respectively, with 13 bases between them. DNA for the CDR3: TGTGCCAGCAGCCGGGGGGGACAAGCAACTAATGAAAAACTGTTTTTT. It is translated as CASSRGGQATNEKLFF.

J is TRBJ2-1 and V is TRBV5-1; 10 bases fit TRBD2. With V trimmed by 1 base and J by 2 bases, 3 bases remained unmatched. The germline CDR1 and CDR2 sequences are SGHRS and YFSETQ. The CDR3 has 16 residues. The CDR3 protein is CASSLPTSGAYNEQFF. CDR3 nucleotides: TGCGCCAGCAGCTTGCCCACTAGCGGGGCCTACAATGAGCAGTTCTTC.

This chain links TRBV6-1 with TRBJ2-4; 11 positions agree with TRBD1. The V segment lost 6 bases and the J segment 9 bases; nucleotides outside the gene matches: 7. The germline V gene encodes CDR1 MNHNS and CDR2 SASEGT. The CDR3 runs 14 residues. Here the CDR3 DNA reads TGTGCCAGCAGGCGGACAGGGGGCGAGGGCATTCAGTACTTC. Translating it yields CASRRTGGEGIQYF.

The rearrangement uses TRBV19 and TRBJ2-3, with D possibly being TRBD1 or TRBD2 (5 bases each). The CDR3 sequence is 14 residues long. Germline CDR1 and CDR2: LNHDA and SQIVND (reference sequence). Trimming shortened V by 2 bases and J by 6 bases, and 12 bases separated the two germline ends. CDR3 protein: CASSILAGSDTQYF. The CDR3, as DNA: TGTGCCAGTAGTATACTAGCAGGGTCCGATACGCAGTATTTT.

This clone showed up just once. This chain uses TRBV18 with TRBJ2-5, with 7 bases that match TRBD1. CDR3 length: 14 amino acids. Losses at the gene ends were 2 bases for V and 3 bases for J; bases not matched to a gene: 3. Germline V gene data show CDR1 as KGHSH and CDR2 as LQKENI. CDR3 loop: CASSPYTGEETQYF. DNA for the CDR3: TGTGCCAGCTCACCATACACAGGGGAAGAGACCCAGTACTTC. Full variable domain (remainder filled in from reference TRBV18 and TRBJ2-5): NAGVMQNPRHLVRRRGQEARLRCSPMKGHSHVYWYRQLPEEGLKFMVYLQKENIIDESGMPKERFSAEFPKEGPSILRIQQVVRGDSAAYFCASSPYTGEETQYFGPGTRLLVL.

The chain is built from TRBV6-5 and TRBJ2-5, with D possibly TRBD1 on 5 matching bases. The tail of the sequence fits TRBJ2-7 better, so the J call may be wrong. CDR3 length: 15 amino acids. Germline CDR1 reads MNHEY; CDR2 reads SVGAGI. This CDR3 is CASSSDTASSYEQYF. In nucleotides, the CDR3 is TGTGCCAGCAGTTCGGACACCGCGAGCTCCTACGAGCAGTACTTC.

The chain is built from TRBV7-3 and TRBJ2-6, with D possibly TRBD2 on 7 matching bases. With 5 bases removed from V and 4 bases from J, the gap between germline ends came to 15 bases. The CDR3 length is 16 residues. CDR1 SGHTA and CDR2 FQGTGA come from the germline V gene. In nucleotides, the CDR3 is TGTGCCAGCAGCCCCTCGGGGGGCGCGGGGGCCAACGTCCTGACTTTC. Residues: CASSPSGGAGANVLTF.

This clone was counted between two and nine times. The chain combines TRBV28 with TRBJ1-1; D is uncertain. Trimming removed 5 bases from V and 7 bases from J, with 17 bases in between. The CDR3 is 14 residues long. Germline-derived CDR1 and CDR2 are MDHEN and SYDVKM. This CDR3 reads CASSPKIMSREAFF. The CDR3 bases are TGTGCCAGCAGTCCCAAAATAATGTCCCGTGAAGCTTTCTTT. Based on the CDR3 plus reference TRBV28 and TRBJ1-1, the full variable domain is DVKVTQSSRYLVKRTGEKVFLECVQDMDHENMFWYRQDPGLGLRLIYFSYDVKMKEKGDIPEGYSVSREKKERFSLILESASTNQTSMYLCASSPKIMSREAFFGQGTRLTVV.

A remark on this clone: One junction end disagrees with the germline gene, perhaps due to a read error. This rearrangement joins TRBV15 to TRBJ2-7; a possible D gene is TRBD2 (6 bases). The CDR3 totals 12 residues. The V gene's germline CDR1 is LNHNV and CDR2 YYDKDF (reference sequence). The CDR3, as DNA: TGTGCCACCAGCAGAGATGGGGGGACTCAGTTATTC. Translation: CATSRDGGTQLF.

The chain carries TRBV2 and TRBJ1-5; TRBD1 might be the D (6 bases). V was cut by 6 bases and J by 2 bases, with 11 bases left in between. From germline, CDR1 is SNHLY and CDR2 FYNNEI. The CDR3 loop spans 14 amino acids. CDR3: CASRTRQGNQPQHF. DNA for the CDR3: TGTGCCAGCAGGACTCGACAGGGCAATCAGCCCCAGCATTTT.

The chain recombines TRBV5-5 with TRBJ1-2; weak D call: TRBD1 (5 bases). The ends were cut back, 4 bases at V and 5 bases at J, with 15 bases in the middle. Germline V gene data show CDR1 as SGHKS and CDR2 as YYEKEE (reference sequence). This CDR3 contains 14 residues. The CDR3 DNA sequence: TGTGCCAGCAGCGCCGGGGGACCCCTATATGGCTACACCTTC. It specifies CASSAGGPLYGYTF.

The chain uses TRBV2 and TRBJ2-2; 9 nucleotides line up with TRBD1. The CDR3 length is 14 residues. Germline V lookup: CDR1 SNHLY, CDR2 FYNNEI. This CDR3 is CSIIRDRDTGELFF. In nucleotides, the CDR3 is TGTTCGATAATCCGGGACAGGGACACCGGGGAGCTGTTTTTT.

J is TRBJ1-3 and V is TRBV30; D possibly corresponds to TRBD1 (5 bases). Germline loops: CDR1 GTSNPN, CDR2 SVGIG (reference sequence). Trimming cost V 4 bases and J 4 bases, with 11 bases left between them. The CDR3 extends over 13 amino acids. CDR3 DNA: TGTGCCTGGAAGTTCGGGGGGGGAAACACCATATATTTT. Its protein product is CAWKFGGGNTIYF. Supplemented by reference TRBV30 and TRBJ1-3, the full variable domain reads SQTIHQWPATLVQPVGSPLSLECTVEGTSNPNLYWYRQAAGRGLQLLFYSVGIGQISSEVPQNLSASRPQDRQFILSSKKLLLSDSGFYLCAWKFGGGNTIYFGEGSWLTVV.

The rearrangement joins TRBV11-2 to TRBJ2-4; D is tentatively TRBD1 or TRBD2 (5 bases each). Trimming stripped 5 bases from V and 0 bases from J, with 17 bases between. This CDR3 contains 17 residues. Germline CDR1 and CDR2: SGHAT and FQNNGV. The CDR3 DNA is TGTGCCAGCAGCCCTCCGGGGCGCCTCCTAGCCAAAAACATTCAGTACTTC. This translates into CASSPPGRLLAKNIQYF.

This clone was detected once. The chain uses TRBV11-2 and TRBJ1-2; D may be TRBD1 (5 bases). The CDR3 extends over 14 amino acids. Trimming stripped 5 bases from V and 7 bases from J, with 17 bases between. CDR1 and CDR2 from the germline V gene are SGHAT and FQNNGV. Here the CDR3 reads CASSPSHGAFGYTF. The DNA of the CDR3 is TGTGCCAGCAGCCCCAGCCACGGGGCGTTTGGCTACACCTTC.

This clone was observed a few times. This chain's CDR3 is CASSPPGREQYF. For the CDR3, the DNA is TGTGCCAGCAGCCCACCAGGCCGCGAGCAGTACTTC. The V gene is TRBV7-6, the J gene TRBJ2-7; D unclear. CDR1 is SGHVS, CDR2 FNYEAQ, per germline. V lost 5 bases and J 6 bases, leaving 11 bases between the germline ends. The CDR3 loop spans 12 amino acids.

This chain uses TRBV7-3 with TRBJ2-1; TRBD1 aligns across 9 bases. Germline assignment: CDR1 SGHTA and CDR2 FQGTGA. Unmatched junction bases numbered 7, after V lost 1 base and J lost 6 bases. This CDR3 region has 16 residues. The CDR3 reads CASSLKMGTGINEQFF. The CDR3 DNA sequence: TGTGCCAGCAGCTTAAAGATGGGGACAGGGATCAATGAGCAGTTCTTC.

V gene TRBV5-5 combines with J gene TRBJ2-5; either TRBD1 or TRBD2 may supply D (5 bases each). The germline V and J ends were trimmed by 2 bases and 5 bases, with 19 bases remaining between them. In germline, CDR1 is SGHKS, CDR2 YYEKEE (reference sequence). The CDR3 has 16 residues. CDR3 protein: CASSFTGREAWETQYF. The CDR3 DNA is TGTGCCAGCAGCTTCACGGGACGCGAGGCGTGGGAGACCCAGTACTTC.

The V call is TRBV12-5, the J call TRBJ1-1, with D unclear. This CDR3 is 13 amino acids long. The germline CDR1 and CDR2 sequences are LGHNT and FRNRAP. Trimming pared 1 base from V and 4 bases from J, leaving 7 bases between. The DNA of the CDR3 is TGTGCTAGTGGTTTGGAGGTGGGCACTGAAGCTTTCTTT. Its protein is CASGLEVGTEAFF. Together with reference TRBV12-5 and TRBJ1-1, the CDR3 gives the full variable domain: DARVTQTPRHKVTEMGQEVTMRCQPILGHNTVFWYRQTMMQGLELLAYFRNRAPLDDSGMPKDRFSAEMPDATLATLKIQPSEPRDSAVYFCASGLEVGTEAFFGQGTRLTVV.

This clone was recorded a few times. V and J are TRBV19 and TRBJ2-1; 12 nucleotides agree with TRBD1. J lost 6 bases, V lost 1 base, and 1 base had no gene match. This CDR3 has 15 amino acids. Germline CDR1 LNHDA, CDR2 SQIVND (reference sequence). Written as DNA, the CDR3 is TGTGCCAGTAGTATAGGGGGACAGGGGGCCAATGAGCAGTTCTTC. It yields the protein CASSIGGQGANEQFF.

V usage is TRBV6-5 and J usage is TRBJ2-3; D is possibly TRBD1 or TRBD2 (5 bases each). V gave up 8 bases and J gave up 7 bases, with 16 bases separating them. The CDR3 is made up of 13 amino acids. From germline, CDR1 is MNHEY and CDR2 SVGAGI. CDR3 DNA: TGTGCCAGCTCGAGCGGACAAGGGTATACGCAGTATTTT. Its translation is CASSSGQGYTQYF.